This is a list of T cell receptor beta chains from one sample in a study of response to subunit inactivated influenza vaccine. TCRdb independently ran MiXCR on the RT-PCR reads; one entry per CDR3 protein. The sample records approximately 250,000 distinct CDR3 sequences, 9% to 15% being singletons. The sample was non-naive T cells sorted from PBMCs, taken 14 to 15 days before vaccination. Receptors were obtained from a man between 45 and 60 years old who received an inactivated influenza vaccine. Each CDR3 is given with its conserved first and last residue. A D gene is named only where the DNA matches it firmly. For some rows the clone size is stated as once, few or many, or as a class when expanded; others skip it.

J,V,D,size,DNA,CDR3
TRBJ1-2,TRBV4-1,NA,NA,TGCGCCAGCAGCCAAGATATAAACTATGGCTACACCTTC,CASSQDINYGYTF
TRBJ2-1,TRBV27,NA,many,TGTGCCACTTCACCAGGTTTCGCCCCAGGGAGGCAGTTCTTC,CATSPGFAPGRQFF
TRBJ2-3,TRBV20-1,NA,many,TGCAGTGCTGGCAGGGTAGATACGCAGTATTTT,CSAGRVDTQYF
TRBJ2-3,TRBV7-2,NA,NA,TGTGCCAGCAGCTACCCTCGACAGGCGAGCACAGATACGCAGTATTTT,CASSYPRQASTDTQYF
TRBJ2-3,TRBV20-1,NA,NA,TGCAGTGCTAGGGAAAATCTCCGGAGTACGCAGTATTTT,CSARENLRSTQYF
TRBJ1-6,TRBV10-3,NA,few,TGTGCCATCAGCCGGGACGGCGATAATTCACCCCTCCACTTT,CAISRDGDNSPLHF
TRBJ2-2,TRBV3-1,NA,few,TGTGCCAGCAGCCCCCGCGAGGGAGGTGGCGGGGAGCTGTTTTTT,CASSPREGGGGELFF
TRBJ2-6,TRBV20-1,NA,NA,TGCAGTGCTAGAGACCGCTTTACAGGCTACTCTGGGGCCAACGTCCTGACTTTC,CSARDRFTGYSGANVLTF
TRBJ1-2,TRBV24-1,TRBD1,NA,TGTGCCACCAGTGATGGCGACAGGGAAGGCTACACCTTC,CATSDGDREGYTF
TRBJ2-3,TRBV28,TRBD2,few,TGTGCCAGCACATCCGGGACTAGCGGGGGGGCCGCCACAGATACGCAGTATTTT,CASTSGTSGGAATDTQYF
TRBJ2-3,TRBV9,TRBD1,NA,TGTGCCAGCAGCACCCGACAGGGGGTAGGAGATACGCAGTATTTT,CASSTRQGVGDTQYF